The rows below give T cell receptor beta chains drawn from one sample of a study of T-cell reconstitution after alpha-beta-depleted transplantation in children. Each CDR3 protein is one row after TCRdb ran MiXCR on the PCR reads. The data contain 450,000 to 550,000 distinct CDR3 sequences, approximately 10% of them seen just once; the ten biggest clones take up approximately 14%. This specimen consisted of PBMCs, mostly from graft donor cells, obtained 180 days after TCRalphabeta/CD19-depleted stem cell transplant. The source of these receptors is a female patient aged 2-15 years who had a stem cell transplant for aplastic anemia, so the T cells may come from the graft donor. CDR3s leave out the opening cysteine and the closing phenylalanine or tryptophan.

V gene: TRBV18
CDR3 protein: ASSVRPRGVGGLNTGELF

V gene: TRBV9
CDR3 protein: ASSPHAGTEDTEAF

V gene: TRBV12-3/TRBV12-4
CDR3 protein: ASSSSFYGYT

V gene: TRBV5-1
CDR3 protein: ASSVPRAGSHEQY

V gene: TRBV20-1
CDR3 protein: SARALTGYTEAF

V gene: TRBV20-1
CDR3 protein: SARPPGSYTDTQY

V gene: TRBV18
CDR3 protein: ASSSENYGYT

V gene: TRBV7-6
CDR3 protein: ASSLSTSGSNEQF

V gene: TRBV10-3
CDR3 protein: AIGRPSSNEQF

V gene: TRBV5-1
CDR3 protein: ASSLIGGPSYNEQF

V gene: TRBV7-2
CDR3 protein: ASNERSGSLYNEQF

V gene: TRBV7-2
CDR3 protein: ASSLLREQETQY

V gene: TRBV28
CDR3 protein: ASSLGQGAGELF

V gene: TRBV28
CDR3 protein: ASYRPAGQETQY

V gene: TRBV7-2
CDR3 protein: ASTKGGHQETQY

V gene: TRBV6-2/TRBV6-3
CDR3 protein: ASSYPAGLAGGPFGTDTQY

V gene: TRBV7-8
CDR3 protein: ASSLANGKEAF

V gene: TRBV7-7
CDR3 protein: ASSLGTPFTDTQY

V gene: TRBV28
CDR3 protein: ASSLKDLVTGELF

V gene: TRBV4-3
CDR3 protein: ASSQVAGGLAKNIQY

V gene: TRBV5-1
CDR3 protein: ASSLLHGLSYNEQF

V gene: TRBV20-1
CDR3 protein: SARKTSTDTQY

V gene: TRBV5-1
CDR3 protein: ASSLRGVGYT

V gene: TRBV28
CDR3 protein: ASSFEGNYGYT